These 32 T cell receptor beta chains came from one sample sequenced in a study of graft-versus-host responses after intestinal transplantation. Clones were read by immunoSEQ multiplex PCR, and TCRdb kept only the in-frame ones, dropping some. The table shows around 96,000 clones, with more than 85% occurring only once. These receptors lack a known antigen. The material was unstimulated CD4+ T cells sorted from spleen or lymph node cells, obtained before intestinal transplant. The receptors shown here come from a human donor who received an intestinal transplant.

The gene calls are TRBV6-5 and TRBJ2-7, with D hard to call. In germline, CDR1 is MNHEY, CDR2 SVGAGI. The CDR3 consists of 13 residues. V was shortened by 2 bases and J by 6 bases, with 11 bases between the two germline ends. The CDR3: CASSYGLVGEQYF. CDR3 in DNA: TGTGCCAGCAGTTACGGTCTAGTCGGCGAGCAGTACTTC.

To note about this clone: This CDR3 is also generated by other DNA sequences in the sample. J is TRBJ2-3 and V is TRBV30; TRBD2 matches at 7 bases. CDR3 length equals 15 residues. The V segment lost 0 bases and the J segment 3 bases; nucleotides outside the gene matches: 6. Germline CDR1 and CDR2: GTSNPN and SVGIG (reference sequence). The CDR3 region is CAWSVGGRGTDTQYF. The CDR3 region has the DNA TGTGCCTGGAGTGTTGGCGGGAGAGGTACAGATACGCAGTATTTT.

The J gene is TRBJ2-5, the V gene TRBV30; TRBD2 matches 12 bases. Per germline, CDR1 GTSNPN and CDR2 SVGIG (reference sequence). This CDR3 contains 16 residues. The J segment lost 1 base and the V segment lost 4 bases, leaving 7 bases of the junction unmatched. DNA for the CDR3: TGTGCCTGGAAGTCCGGGACTAGCGGGTTCCAAGAGACCCAGTACTTC. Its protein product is CAWKSGTSGFQETQYF.

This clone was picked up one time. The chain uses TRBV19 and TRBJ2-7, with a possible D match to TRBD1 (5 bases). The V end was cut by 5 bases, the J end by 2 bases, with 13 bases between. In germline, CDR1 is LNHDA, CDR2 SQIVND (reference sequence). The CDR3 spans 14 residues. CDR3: CASSRTGLTYEQYF. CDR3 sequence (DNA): TGTGCCAGTAGTCGAACAGGATTGACCTACGAGCAGTACTTC.

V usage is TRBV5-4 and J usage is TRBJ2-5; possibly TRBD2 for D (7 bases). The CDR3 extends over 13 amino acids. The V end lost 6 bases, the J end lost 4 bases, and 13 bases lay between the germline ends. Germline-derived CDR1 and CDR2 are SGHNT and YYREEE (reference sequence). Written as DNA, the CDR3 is TGTGCCAGCACCTGGGGGGGCCGAGAGACCCAGTACTTC. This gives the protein CASTWGGRETQYF.

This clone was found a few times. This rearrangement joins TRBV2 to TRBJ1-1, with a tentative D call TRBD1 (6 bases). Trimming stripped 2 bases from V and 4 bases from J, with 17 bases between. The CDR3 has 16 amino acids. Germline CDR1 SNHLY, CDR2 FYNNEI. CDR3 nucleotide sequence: TGTGCCAGCAGTGAAATTGTTGGGGGCTCGGGCACTGAAGCTTTCTTT. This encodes CASSEIVGGSGTEAFF.

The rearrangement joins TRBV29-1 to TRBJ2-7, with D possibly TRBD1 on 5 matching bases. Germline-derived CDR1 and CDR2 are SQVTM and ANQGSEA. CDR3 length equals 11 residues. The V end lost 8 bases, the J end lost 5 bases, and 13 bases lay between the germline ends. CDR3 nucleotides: TGCAGCTTCGGGTGGGGCGACGAGCAGTACTTC. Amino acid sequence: CSFGWGDEQYF.

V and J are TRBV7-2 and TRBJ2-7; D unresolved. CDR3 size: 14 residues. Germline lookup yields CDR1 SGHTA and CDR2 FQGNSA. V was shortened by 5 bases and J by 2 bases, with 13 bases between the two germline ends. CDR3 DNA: TGTGCCAGCAGCAGGAGCGAGAGTACCTACGAGCAGTACTTC. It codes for CASSRSESTYEQYF. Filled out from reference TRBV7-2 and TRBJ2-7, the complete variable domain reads GAGVSQSPSNKVTEKGKDVELRCDPISGHTALYWYRQSLGQGLEFLIYFQGNSAPDKSGLPSDRFSAERTGGSVSTLTIQRTQQEDSAVYLCASSRSESTYEQYFGPGTRLTVT.

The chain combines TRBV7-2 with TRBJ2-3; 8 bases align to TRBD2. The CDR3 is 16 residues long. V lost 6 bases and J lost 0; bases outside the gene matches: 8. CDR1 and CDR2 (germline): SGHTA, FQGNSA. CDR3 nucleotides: TGTGCCAGCAGTTATATAGCGGGAAGTAGCACAGATACGCAGTATTTT. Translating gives CASSYIAGSSTDTQYF.

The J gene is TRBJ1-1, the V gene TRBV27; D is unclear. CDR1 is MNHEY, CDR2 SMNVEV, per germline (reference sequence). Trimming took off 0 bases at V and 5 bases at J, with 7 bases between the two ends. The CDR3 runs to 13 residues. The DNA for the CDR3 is TGTGCCAGCAGTTTATCTCCCGGGACTGAAGCTTTCTTT. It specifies CASSLSPGTEAFF.

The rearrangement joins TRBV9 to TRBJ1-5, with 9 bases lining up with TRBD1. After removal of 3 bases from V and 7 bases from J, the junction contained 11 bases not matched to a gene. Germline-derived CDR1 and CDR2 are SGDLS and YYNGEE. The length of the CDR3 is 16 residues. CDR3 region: CASSADPGQGGQPQHF. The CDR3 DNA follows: TGTGCCAGCAGCGCAGACCCGGGACAGGGAGGCCAGCCCCAGCATTTT.

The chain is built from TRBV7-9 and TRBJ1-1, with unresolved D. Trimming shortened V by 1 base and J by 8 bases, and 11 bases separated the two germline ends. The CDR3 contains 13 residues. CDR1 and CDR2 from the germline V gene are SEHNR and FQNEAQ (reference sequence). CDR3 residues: CASSLVFTEEAFF. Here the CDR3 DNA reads TGTGCCAGCAGCTTAGTTTTCACGGAGGAAGCTTTCTTT.

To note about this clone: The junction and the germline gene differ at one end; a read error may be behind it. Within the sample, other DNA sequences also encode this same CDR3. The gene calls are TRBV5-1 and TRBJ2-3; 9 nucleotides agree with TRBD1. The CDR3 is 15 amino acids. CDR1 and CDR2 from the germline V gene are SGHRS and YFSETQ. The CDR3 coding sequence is TGCGCCAGTAGCTTGGACAGGGGTGACACAGATACGCAGTATTTT. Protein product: CASSLDRGDTDTQYF. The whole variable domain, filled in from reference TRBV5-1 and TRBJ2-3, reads KAGVTQTPRYLIKTRGQQVTLSCSPISGHRSVSWYQQTPGQGLQFLFEYFSETQRNKGNFPGRFSGRQFSNSRSEMNVSTLELGDSALYLCASSLDRGDTDTQYFGPGTRLTVL.

CDR3 DNA: TGTGCCAGCTCACCGGGACAAGGGGGCTTTGGAATAGAAGCTTTCTTT. It encodes CASSPGQGGFGIEAFF. The chain couples TRBV18 to TRBJ1-1; 7 bases are shared with TRBD1. Germline CDR1 and CDR2: KGHSH and LQKENI. Trimming took 3 bases from V and 8 from J; bases not matched to a gene: 15. The CDR3 consists of 16 residues.

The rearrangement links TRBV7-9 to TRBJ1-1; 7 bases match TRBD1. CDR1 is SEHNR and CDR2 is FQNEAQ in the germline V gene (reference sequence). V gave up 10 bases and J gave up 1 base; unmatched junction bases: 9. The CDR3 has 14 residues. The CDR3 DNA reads TGTGCCAACGCTAGACAGGGTCGGAACACTGAAGCTTTCTTT. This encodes CANARQGRNTEAFF.

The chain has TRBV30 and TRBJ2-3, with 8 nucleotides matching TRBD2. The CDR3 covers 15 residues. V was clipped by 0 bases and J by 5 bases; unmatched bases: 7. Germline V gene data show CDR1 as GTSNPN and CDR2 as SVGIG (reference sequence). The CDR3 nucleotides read TGTGCCTGGAGTGTGTTAGCGGGATCGGTAGATACGCAGTATTTT. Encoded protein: CAWSVLAGSVDTQYF.

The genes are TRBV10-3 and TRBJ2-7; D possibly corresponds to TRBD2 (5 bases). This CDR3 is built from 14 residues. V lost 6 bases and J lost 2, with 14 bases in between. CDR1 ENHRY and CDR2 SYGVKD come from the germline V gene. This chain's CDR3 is CAIRRGSPAYEQYF. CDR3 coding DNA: TGTGCCATCAGGAGAGGGAGCCCTGCCTACGAGCAGTACTTC.

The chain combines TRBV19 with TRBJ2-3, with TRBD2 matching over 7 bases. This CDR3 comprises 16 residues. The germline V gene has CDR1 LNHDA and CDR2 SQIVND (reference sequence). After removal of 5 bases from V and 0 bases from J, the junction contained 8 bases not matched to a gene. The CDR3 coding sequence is TGTGCCAGTAGTTTCGGACTAGGTCCTAGCACAGATACGCAGTATTTT. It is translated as CASSFGLGPSTDTQYF.

The DNA of the CDR3 is TGTGCCAGCAGTTTAAGGGGCCTGAACACTGAAGCTTTCTTT. Translation gives CASSLRGLNTEAFF. V gene TRBV6-5 combines with J gene TRBJ1-1; a possible D gene is TRBD1 (5 bases). This CDR3 contains 14 residues. The V end was cut by 4 bases, the J end by 0 bases, with 9 bases between. Germline lookup yields CDR1 MNHEY and CDR2 SVGAGI.

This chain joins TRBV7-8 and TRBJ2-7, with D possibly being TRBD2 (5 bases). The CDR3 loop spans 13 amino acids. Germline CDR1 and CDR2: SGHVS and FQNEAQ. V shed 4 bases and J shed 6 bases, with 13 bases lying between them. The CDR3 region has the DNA TGTGCCAGCAGCTCAAATCGGGGAATCGAGCAGTACTTC. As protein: CASSSNRGIEQYF.

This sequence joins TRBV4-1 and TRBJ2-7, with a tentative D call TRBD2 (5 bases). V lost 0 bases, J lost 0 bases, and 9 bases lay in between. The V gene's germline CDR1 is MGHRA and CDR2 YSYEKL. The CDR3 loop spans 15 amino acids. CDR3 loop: CASSQDAGGSYEQYF. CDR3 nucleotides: TGCGCCAGCAGCCAAGATGCGGGTGGCTCCTACGAGCAGTACTTC.

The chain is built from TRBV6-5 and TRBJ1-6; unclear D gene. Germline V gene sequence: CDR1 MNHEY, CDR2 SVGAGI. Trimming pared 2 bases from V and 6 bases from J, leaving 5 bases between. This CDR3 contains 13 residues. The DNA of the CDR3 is TGTGCCAGCAGTTACGAGAGTAATTCACCCCTCCACTTT. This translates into CASSYESNSPLHF.

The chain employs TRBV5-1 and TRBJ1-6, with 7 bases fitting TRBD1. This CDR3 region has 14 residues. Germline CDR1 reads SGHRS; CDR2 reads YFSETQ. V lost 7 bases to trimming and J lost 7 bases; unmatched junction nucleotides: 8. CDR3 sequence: CASFIRDRNSPLHF. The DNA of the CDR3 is TGCGCCAGCTTTATCCGGGACAGAAATTCACCCCTCCACTTT.

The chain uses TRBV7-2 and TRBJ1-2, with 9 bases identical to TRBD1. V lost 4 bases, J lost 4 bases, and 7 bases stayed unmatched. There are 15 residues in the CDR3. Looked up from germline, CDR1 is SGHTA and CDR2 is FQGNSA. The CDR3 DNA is TGTGCCAGCAGCTCAGGGACAGGGTGGGGCTATGGCTACACCTTC. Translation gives CASSSGTGWGYGYTF. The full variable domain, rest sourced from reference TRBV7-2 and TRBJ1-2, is GAGVSQSPSNKVTEKGKDVELRCDPISGHTALYWYRQSLGQGLEFLIYFQGNSAPDKSGLPSDRFSAERTGGSVSTLTIQRTQQEDSAVYLCASSSGTGWGYGYTFGSGTRLTVV.

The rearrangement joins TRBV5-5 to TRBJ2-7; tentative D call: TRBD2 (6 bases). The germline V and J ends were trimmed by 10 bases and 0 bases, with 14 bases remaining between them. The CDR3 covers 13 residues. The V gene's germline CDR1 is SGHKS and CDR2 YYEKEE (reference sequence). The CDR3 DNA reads TGTGCCTCCACGCGGGGCGCCTCCTACGAGCAGTACTTC. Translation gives CASTRGASYEQYF.

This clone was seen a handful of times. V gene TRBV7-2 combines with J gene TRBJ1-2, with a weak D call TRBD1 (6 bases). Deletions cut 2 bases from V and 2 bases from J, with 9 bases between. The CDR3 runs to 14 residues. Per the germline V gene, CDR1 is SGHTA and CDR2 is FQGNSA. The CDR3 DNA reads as TGTGCCAGCAGCTTATCCACAGGGAACTATGGCTACACCTTC. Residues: CASSLSTGNYGYTF.

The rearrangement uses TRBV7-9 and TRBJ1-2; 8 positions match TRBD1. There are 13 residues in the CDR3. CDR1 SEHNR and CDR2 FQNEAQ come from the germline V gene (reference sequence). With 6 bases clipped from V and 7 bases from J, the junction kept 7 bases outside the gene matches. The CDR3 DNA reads TGTGCCAGCAGTCAGGGGGCTTTGCGTGGCTACACCTTC. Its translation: CASSQGALRGYTF.

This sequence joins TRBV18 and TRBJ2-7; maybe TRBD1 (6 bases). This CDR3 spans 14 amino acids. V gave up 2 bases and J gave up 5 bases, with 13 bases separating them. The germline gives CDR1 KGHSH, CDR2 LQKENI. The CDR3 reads CASSPIGQPNEQYF. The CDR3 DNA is TGTGCCAGCTCACCAATCGGACAGCCGAACGAGCAGTACTTC.

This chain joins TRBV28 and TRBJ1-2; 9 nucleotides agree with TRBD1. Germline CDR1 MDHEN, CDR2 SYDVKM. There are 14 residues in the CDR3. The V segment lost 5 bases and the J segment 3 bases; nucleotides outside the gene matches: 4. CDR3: CASSPGTGHYGYTF. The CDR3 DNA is TGTGCCAGCAGTCCTGGGACAGGGCACTATGGCTACACCTTC.

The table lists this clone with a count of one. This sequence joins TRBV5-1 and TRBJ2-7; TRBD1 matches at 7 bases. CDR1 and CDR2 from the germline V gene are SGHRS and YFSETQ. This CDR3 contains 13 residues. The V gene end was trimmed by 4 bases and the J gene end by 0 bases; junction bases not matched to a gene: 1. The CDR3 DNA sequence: TGCGCCAGCAGCCGGACAGGCTCCTACGAGCAGTACTTC. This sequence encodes CASSRTGSYEQYF.

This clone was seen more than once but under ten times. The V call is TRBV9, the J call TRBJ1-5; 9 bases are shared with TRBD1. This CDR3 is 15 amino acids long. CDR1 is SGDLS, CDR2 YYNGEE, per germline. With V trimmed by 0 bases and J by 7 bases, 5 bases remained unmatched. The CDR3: CASSVGTGVGQPQHF. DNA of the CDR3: TGTGCCAGCAGCGTAGGGACAGGGGTGGGGCAGCCCCAGCATTTT.

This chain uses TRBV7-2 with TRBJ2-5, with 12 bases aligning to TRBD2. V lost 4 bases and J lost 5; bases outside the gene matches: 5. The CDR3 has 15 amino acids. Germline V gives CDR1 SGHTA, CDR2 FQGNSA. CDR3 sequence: CASSSRTSGVETQYF. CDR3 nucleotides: TGTGCCAGCAGCTCCAGGACTAGCGGGGTTGAGACCCAGTACTTC.